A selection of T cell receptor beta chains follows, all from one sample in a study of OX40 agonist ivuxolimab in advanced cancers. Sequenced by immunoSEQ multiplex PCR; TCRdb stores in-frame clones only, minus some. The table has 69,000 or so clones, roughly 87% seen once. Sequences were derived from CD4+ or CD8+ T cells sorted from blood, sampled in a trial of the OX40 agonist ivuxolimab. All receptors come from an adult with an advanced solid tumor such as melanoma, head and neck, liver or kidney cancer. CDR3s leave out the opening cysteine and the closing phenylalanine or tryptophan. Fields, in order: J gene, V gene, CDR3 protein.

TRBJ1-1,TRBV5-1,ASSLVSGQNTEAF
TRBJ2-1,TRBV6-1,ASTPPSGENEQF
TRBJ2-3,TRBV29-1,SVEDLRRGGDTQY
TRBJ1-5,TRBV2,ASSEGRLPQPQH
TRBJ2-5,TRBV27,ASRTSGAETQY
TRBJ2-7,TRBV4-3,ASSQVEVRGGEQY
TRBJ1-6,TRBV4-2,ASSQGSFSYNSPLH
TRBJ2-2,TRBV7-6,ASSLGQVATGELF
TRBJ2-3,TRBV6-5,ASSYDRGSTDTQY
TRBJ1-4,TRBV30,AWGRKNEKLF
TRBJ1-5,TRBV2,ASTEGGQPQH
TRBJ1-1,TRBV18,ASSPVRTGEVNL
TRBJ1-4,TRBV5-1,ASSYGSGAGEKLF
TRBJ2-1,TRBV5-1,ASSPGQQGRNEQF